This T cell receptor (beta chain) appears in the sequencing data of a study of shared clonotypes between healthy human individuals. In the naive CD8 group, cells lacked CD45RO and were positively selected for CCR7, so terminally differentiated effector memory CD45RA+ cells were left out. Trimming removed 2 bases from V and 2 bases from J, with 7 bases in between. CDR3 length equals 13 residues. From germline, CDR1 is MNHEY and CDR2 SMNVEV (reference sequence). About this clone itself: At the DNA level, this CDR3 is encoded by other sequences in the same sample as well.

Generated by immunoSEQ multiplex PCR, the TCRdb table keeps only in-frame clones and is missing some. Among millions of clones listed, about 95% were seen once. This TCR derives from a man aged 18 to 30 in good health. The chain employs TRBV27 and TRBJ2-7; tentative D call: TRBD1 (5 bases). Input material: naive CD8+ T cells sorted from blood. CDR3 sequence (DNA): TGTGCCAGCAGTTTAAGGGGCGCCTACGAGCAGTACTTC. Amino acids: CASSLRGAYEQYF.